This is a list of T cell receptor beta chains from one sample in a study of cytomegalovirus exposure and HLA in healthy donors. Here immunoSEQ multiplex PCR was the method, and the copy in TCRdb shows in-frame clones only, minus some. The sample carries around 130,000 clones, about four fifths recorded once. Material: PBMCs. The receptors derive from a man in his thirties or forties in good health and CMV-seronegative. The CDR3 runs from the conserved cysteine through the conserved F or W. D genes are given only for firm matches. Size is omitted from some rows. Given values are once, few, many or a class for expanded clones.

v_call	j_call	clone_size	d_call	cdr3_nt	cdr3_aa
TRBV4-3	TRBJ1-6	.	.	TGCGCCAGCAGCCAAGATTCCGGTTCCAACTATAATTCCCCCCTCCACTTT	CASSQDSGSNYNSPLHF
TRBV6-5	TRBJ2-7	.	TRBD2	TGTGCCAGCAGTTACGTTCGAACGGGGGGGCGCTACGAGCAGTACTTC	CASSYVRTGGRYEQYF
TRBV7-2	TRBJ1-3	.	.	TGTGCCAGCAGCTCCGTCGGGGGGTTATCTGGAAACACCATATATTTT	CASSSVGGLSGNTIYF
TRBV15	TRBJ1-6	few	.	TGTGCCACCAGGAGAGCCACCGGGGTAAAAAATTCACCCCTCCACTTT	CATRRATGVKNSPLHF
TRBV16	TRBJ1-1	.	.	TGTGCCAGCAGCCAATCGTCAGAAGGGGTGACTGAAGCTTTCTTT	CASSQSSEGVTEAFF
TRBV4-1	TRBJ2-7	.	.	TGCGCCAGCAGCCAAGATCAGAACAGGCGGAGCTACGAGCAGTACTTC	CASSQDQNRRSYEQYF
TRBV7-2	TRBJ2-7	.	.	TGTGCCAGCGTCCAACAGGTTAGCTCCTACGAGCAGTACTTC	CASVQQVSSYEQYF
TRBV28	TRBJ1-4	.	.	TGTGCCAGCAGGCCCTCAGGAGGACGCGAAAAACTGTTTTTT	CASRPSGGREKLFF
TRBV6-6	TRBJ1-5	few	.	TGTGCCAGCAGTTACTCGCGAGGCATCAATCAGCCCCAGCATTTT	CASSYSRGINQPQHF
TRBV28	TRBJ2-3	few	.	TGTGCCAGCAGCAGGGTGACAGATACGCAGTATTTT	CASSRVTDTQYF
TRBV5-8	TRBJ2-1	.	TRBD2	TGTGCCAGCAGTCTCACGGGACTAGCGGTTTACAATGAGCAGTTCTTC	CASSLTGLAVYNEQFF
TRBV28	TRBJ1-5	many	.	TGTGCCAGCAGTTTCCCGACTCTACCCCAGCATTTT	CASSFPTLPQHF
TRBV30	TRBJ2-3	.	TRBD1	TGTGCCTGGAGCGACAAGGGGGCCCCGACAGATACGCAGTATTTT	CAWSDKGAPTDTQYF
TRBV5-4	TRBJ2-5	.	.	TGTGCCAGCAGCTTGGACTTTCAAGAGACCCAGTACTTC	CASSLDFQETQYF
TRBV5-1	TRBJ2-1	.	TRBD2	TGCGCCAGCAGCTTGGGAACTAGCGGGACTAATGAGCAGTTCTTC	CASSLGTSGTNEQFF
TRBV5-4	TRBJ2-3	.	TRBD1	TGTGCCAGCAGCTTGGCCGGGACAGGGGCAGATACGCAGTATTTT	CASSLAGTGADTQYF
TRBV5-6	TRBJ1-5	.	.	TGTGCCAGCAGCTTGAACAGAAACAATCAGCCCCAGCATTTT	CASSLNRNNQPQHF
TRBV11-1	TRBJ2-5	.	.	TGTGCCAGCAGCTTACAGGATAGTCAGACCCAGTACTTC	CASSLQDSQTQYF
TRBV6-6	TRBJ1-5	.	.	TGTGCCAGCAGAGACAGGTCTCGATTCAATCAGCCCCAGCATTTT	CASRDRSRFNQPQHF
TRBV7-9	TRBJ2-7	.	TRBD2	TGTTCCAGCAGCTTCACTAGCGGGAGCTCCGAGCAGTACTTC	CSSSFTSGSSEQYF
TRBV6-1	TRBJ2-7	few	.	TGTGCCAGCAGTGAAGTGGCCAGCTCCTACGAGCAGTACTTC	CASSEVASSYEQYF
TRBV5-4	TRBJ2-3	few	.	TGTGCCAGCAGCTTGGGGGCGGGGGCTAGCACAGATACGCAGTATTTT	CASSLGAGASTDTQYF
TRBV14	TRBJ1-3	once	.	TGTGCCAGCAGCCTCGGGTACGCTGGAAACACCATATATTTT	CASSLGYAGNTIYF
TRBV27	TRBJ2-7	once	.	TGTGCCAGCAGTTTTGTCCAGGGGAACCCCTACGAGCAGTACTTC	CASSFVQGNPYEQYF
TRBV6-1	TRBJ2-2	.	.	TGTGCCAGCAGTGAGGCCCCAGACACCGGGGAGCTGTTTTTT	CASSEAPDTGELFF
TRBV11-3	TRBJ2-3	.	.	TGTGCCAGCAGCTTACGTTCCTCCACAGATACGCAGTATTTT	CASSLRSSTDTQYF
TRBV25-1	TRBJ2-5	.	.	TGTGCCAGCAAACCGGAGGGCGGGGAGCAGTACTTC	CASKPEGGEQYF
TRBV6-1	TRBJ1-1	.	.	TGTGCCAGCAGAACAGGGCCCGCACACACTGAAGCTTTCTTT	CASRTGPAHTEAFF
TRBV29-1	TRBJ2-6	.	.	TGCAGCACATTTTCTGGGGCCAACGTCCTGACTTTC	CSTFSGANVLTF
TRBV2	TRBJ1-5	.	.	TGTGCCAGCGCGTACGTTCCAGGGATGTCCCAGCATTTT	CASAYVPGMSQHF
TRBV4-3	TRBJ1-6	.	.	TGCGCCAGCAGACAGACCCTCTCCTATAATTCACCCCTCCACTTT	CASRQTLSYNSPLHF
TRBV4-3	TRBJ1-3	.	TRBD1	TGCGCCAGCAGCCAAGATCCGACAGGGAGAAACACCATATATTTT	CASSQDPTGRNTIYF
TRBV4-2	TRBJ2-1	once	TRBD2	TGTGCCAGCAGCCAAACGGGGGGGCGCTCTGATGAGCAGTTCTTC	CASSQTGGRSDEQFF
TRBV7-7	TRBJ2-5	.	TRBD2	TGTGCTAGCAGCTTATATTGGACAAGCGGGAGAGAGGAGAACCAAGAGACCCAGTACTTC	CASSLYWTSGREENQETQYF
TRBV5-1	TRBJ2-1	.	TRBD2	TGCGCCAGCAGCGAGAGGCTAACGGGAGGGGACAATGAGCAGTTCTTC	CASSERLTGGDNEQFF
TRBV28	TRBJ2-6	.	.	TGTGCCAGCAGCTCGTCGGGCTCTGGGGCCAACGTCCTGACTTTC	CASSSSGSGANVLTF
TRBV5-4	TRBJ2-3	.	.	TGTGCCAGCAGCATTTTAGCGCCCACCGGCCATACGCAGTATTTT	CASSILAPTGHTQYF
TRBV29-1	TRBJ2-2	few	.	TGCAGCGTTGAGGGCAGGGGTGGGGAGCTGTTTTTT	CSVEGRGGELFF
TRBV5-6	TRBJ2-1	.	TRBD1	TGTGCCAGCAGCCACAGGGGGCGGTTGAATGAGCAGTTCTTC	CASSHRGRLNEQFF
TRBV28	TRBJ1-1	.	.	TGTGCCAGCAAGGTGACGCGGAGCACTGAAGCTTTCTTT	CASKVTRSTEAFF
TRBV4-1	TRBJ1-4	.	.	TGCGCCAGCAGCCAAGGGACAGTAGAGGAAAAACTGTTTTTT	CASSQGTVEEKLFF
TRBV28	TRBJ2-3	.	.	TGTGCCAGCAGTTTAACAGGTGCATACACAGATACGCAGTATTTT	CASSLTGAYTDTQYF
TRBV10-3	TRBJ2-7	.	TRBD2	TGTGCCATCAGTCCCCGGGGGCTAGCGGGGAACCATTACGAGCAGTACTTC	CAISPRGLAGNHYEQYF
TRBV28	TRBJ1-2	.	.	TGTGCCAGCAGTGCGTCGGTGGACTATGGCTACACCTTC	CASSASVDYGYTF
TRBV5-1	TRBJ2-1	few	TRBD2	TGCGCCAGCAGCTTGACACTAGCGGGAGGGCCCAATGAGCAGTTCTTC	CASSLTLAGGPNEQFF
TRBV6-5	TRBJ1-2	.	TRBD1	TGTGCCAGCAGGACAACGGGACAGGGGGCGAGGGGCTACACCTTC	CASRTTGQGARGYTF
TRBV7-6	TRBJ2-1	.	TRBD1	TGTGCCAGCAGCTTTAGGACAGGGCGTTACAATGAGCAGTTCTTC	CASSFRTGRYNEQFF
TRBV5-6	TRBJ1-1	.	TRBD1	TGTGCCAGCAGCATGGACAGGAGAACTGAAGCTTTCTTT	CASSMDRRTEAFF
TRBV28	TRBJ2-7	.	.	TGTGCCAGCAGTTTAGGTACAGGCTACGAGCAGTACTTC	CASSLGTGYEQYF
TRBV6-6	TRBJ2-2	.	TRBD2	TGTGCCAGCAGTTTCGGGGGGGAAGGCGGGGAGCTGTTTTTT	CASSFGGEGGELFF
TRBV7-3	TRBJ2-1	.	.	TGTGCCAGCAGCAAAGCTATACCCTCCTACAATGAGCAGTTCTTC	CASSKAIPSYNEQFF
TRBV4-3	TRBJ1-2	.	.	TGCGCCAGCAGCCAGACGACGGGTTCCGGGTATGGCTACACCTTC	CASSQTTGSGYGYTF
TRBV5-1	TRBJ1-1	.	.	TGCGCCAGCGGATCGGGGGGGAACACTGAAGCTTTCTTT	CASGSGGNTEAFF
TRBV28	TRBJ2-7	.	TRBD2	TGTGCCAGCAGACCCTATAGCGGGGAGACGCCCTACGAGCAGTACTTC	CASRPYSGETPYEQYF
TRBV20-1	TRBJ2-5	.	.	TGCAGTGCTACTCAAGAGACCCAGTACTTC	CSATQETQYF
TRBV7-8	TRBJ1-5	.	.	TGTGCCAGCAGCTTAGCGCCGGGGGGAATTCAGCCCCAGCATTTT	CASSLAPGGIQPQHF
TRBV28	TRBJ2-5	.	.	TGTGCCAGCAGTTCAAACAGGAACAAGAGGGAGACCCAGTACTTC	CASSSNRNKRETQYF
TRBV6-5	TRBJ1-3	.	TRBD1	TGTGCCAGCAGCGGGACAGCGACTGGAAACACCATATATTTT	CASSGTATGNTIYF
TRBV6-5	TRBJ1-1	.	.	TGTGCCAGCGGACAAAGCATCAGGGGCGGCACTGAAGCTTTCTTT	CASGQSIRGGTEAFF